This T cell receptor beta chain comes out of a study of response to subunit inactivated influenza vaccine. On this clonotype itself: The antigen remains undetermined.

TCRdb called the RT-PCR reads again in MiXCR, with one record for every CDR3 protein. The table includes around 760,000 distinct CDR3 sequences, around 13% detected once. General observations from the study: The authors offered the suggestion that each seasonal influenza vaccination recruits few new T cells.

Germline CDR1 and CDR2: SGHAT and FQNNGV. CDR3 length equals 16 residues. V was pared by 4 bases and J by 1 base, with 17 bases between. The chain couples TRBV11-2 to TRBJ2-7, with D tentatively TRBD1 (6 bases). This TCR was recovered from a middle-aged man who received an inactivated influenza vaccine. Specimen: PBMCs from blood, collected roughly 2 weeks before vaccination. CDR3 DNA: TGTGCCAGCAGCTACAGACAGGTGACAGGTTCCTACGAGCAGTACTTC. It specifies CASSYRQVTGSYEQYF.